The clone carrying this TCR beta chain is labeled medium-sized based on frequency. Its antigen is unknown. The source of the sample is a study of T cells in severe cutaneous drug reactions. General observations from the study: Carbamazepine-induced Stevens-Johnson syndrome or toxic epidermal necrolysis patients showed strongly raised TRBV12-4, about 32% in blister cells and roughly 5% in PBMC. A public TCRbeta CDR3 appeared in all seven CBZ-SJS/TEN blister samples, averaging about 15%.

Per germline, CDR1 LNHDA and CDR2 SQIVND (reference sequence). The CDR3 is made up of 12 amino acids. Carbamazepine had induced Stevens-Johnson syndrome or toxic epidermal necrolysis in the sequenced donors. Blood repertoires came from a few Han Chinese and six or seven European CBZ-SJS/TEN patients. TCR subtype-specific primers in iRepertoire multiplex PCR prepared libraries for bulk and single-cell sequencing. TCRdb re-called the multiplex PCR reads, yielding one record per CDR3 amino acid sequence without DNA. The sample's table shows about 550 distinct CDR3 sequences. This clonotype was obtained from a human donor with Stevens-Johnson syndrome, a severe cutaneous drug reaction. The chain joins TRBV19 to TRBJ1-2. The sequencing input was PBMCs. This chain's CDR3 is CASSIGYRGYTF.